This record concerns one TCR beta chain sequence. The sample belongs to a study of blood T cell repertoires in COVID-19. The wider study: Samples of COVID-19 (acute and convalescent) were obtained from the United States, Italy and Spain. Sample material is recorded as cDNA or gDNA derived from T cells, B-cell-depleted T cells, or PBMCs.

Source study methods: Amplification of reference gene primers was used by the study to estimate nucleated cell counts. Some clones are missing from TCRdb's copy, which holds only in-frame ones; the method was immunoSEQ multiplex PCR. Clonal size and the V and J genes are those of that table, whereas D and trimming came from the DNA. Altogether approximately 74,000 clones are present, roughly 80% being singletons, with the ten largest covering 16%. The germline V gene encodes CDR1 MNHEY and CDR2 SMNVEV (reference sequence). Trimming left V 3 bases short and J 0 bases short, with 9 bases between. The CDR3 covers 15 residues.

The gene calls are TRBV27 and TRBJ1-5; the D is unclear. The sequence was collected from a man in his fifties or sixties with acute or convalescent COVID-19. The sample was peripheral blood. DNA for the CDR3: TGTGCCAGCAGTTTTAGCAGTCATAGCAATCAGCCCCAGCATTTT. Amino acid sequence: CASSFSSHSNQPQHF.